A single sample gave rise to the 5 T cell receptor beta chains below, sequenced in a study of shared clonotypes between healthy human individuals. Profiling relied on immunoSEQ multiplex PCR, and the TCRdb table lists in-frame clones only, not all of them. The profile shows more than 550,000 clones, 55% to 75% of them singletons. Sequences were obtained from memory CD4+ T cells sorted from blood. Subset indicated: CD45RA-negative fraction. These receptors all come from a woman aged 25 to 45 in good health.

The chain is built from TRBV7-7 and TRBJ2-7, with D possibly matching TRBD2 (6 bases). CDR1 and CDR2 (germline): SSHAT, FNYEAQ (reference sequence). V was shortened by 3 bases and J by 2 bases, with 14 bases between the two germline ends. The CDR3 length is 15 residues. Written as DNA, the CDR3 is TGTGCCAGCAGCTTGCTGGGGGGTATGGCCTACGAGCAGTACTTC. This translates into CASSLLGGMAYEQYF.

The chain recombines TRBV19 with TRBJ2-1; a possible D gene is TRBD1 (5 bases). Trimming cost V 0 bases and J 2 bases, with 8 bases left between them. Germline CDR1 reads LNHDA; CDR2 reads SQIVND (reference sequence). This CDR3 comprises 15 residues. CDR3 amino acids: CASSIDLGPYNEQFF. For the CDR3, the DNA is TGTGCCAGTAGTATAGATTTGGGGCCCTACAATGAGCAGTTCTTC.

The chain links TRBV6-1 to TRBJ2-7; D gene uncertain. With 8 bases removed from V and 2 bases from J, the gap between germline ends came to 10 bases. CDR1 and CDR2 (germline): MNHNS, SASEGT. The CDR3 consists of 12 residues. CDR3 loop: CASPGTTYEQYF. DNA of the CDR3: TGTGCCAGCCCCGGCACGACCTACGAGCAGTACTTC.

J is TRBJ2-2 and V is TRBV7-6; TRBD2 matches 11 bases. This CDR3 contains 19 residues. After removal of 2 bases from V and 3 bases from J, the junction contained 11 bases not matched to a gene. The germline gives CDR1 SGHVS, CDR2 FNYEAQ. In DNA form, the CDR3 reads TGTGCCAGCAGCTTAAAGGGACTAGCGGTTCTTGGGGACACCGGGGAGCTGTTTTTT. Protein product: CASSLKGLAVLGDTGELFF.

This chain connects TRBV2 to TRBJ1-2; 7 nucleotides agree with TRBD1. CDR1 is SNHLY and CDR2 is FYNNEI in the germline V gene. Unmatched junction bases numbered 3, after V lost 2 bases and J lost 3 bases. The CDR3 is 14 amino acids. The CDR3 here is CASSEQGEYYGYTF. The CDR3 nucleotides read TGTGCCAGCAGTGAACAGGGGGAGTACTATGGCTACACCTTC.